This TCR beta chain came from a study of blood T cell repertoires in COVID-19 (dated by TCRdb to the early 2020s). A note on the overall study: Samples from collaborators originated in the United States, Italy and Spain and spanned both the acute and convalescent phases of COVID-19. Subjects who had been exposed to COVID-19, were actively infected with it, or had recovered from it provided the deeply sampled blood TCRbeta repertoires that made up the dataset. The samples were drawn from the first 160 participants of the ongoing ImmuneRACE study and from 1,254 subjects provided by 6 global collaborators. The prospective study material was composed of cDNA or gDNA derived from T cells, B-cell-depleted T cells, or PBMCs. The repertoires were released in a freely available public database meant as a resource for research on the immune response to SARS-CoV-2. Where available, HLA class I and class II types were taken from metadata supplied by the sample provider and were not determined by assay-based typing. Nearly every sample came with metadata listing a de-identified subject ID, COVID-19 status, age in years and sex. Study-level results and caveats: Clinical and demographic metadata were provided uncurated, with the amount varying by source and participant.

TCRbeta CDR3 regions were amplified from genomic DNA by means of the immunoSEQ Assay, a bias-controlled multiplex PCR. Per the authors' processing: The number of nucleated cells in each sample was estimated by amplification of reference gene primers within the assay. To quantify the absolute abundance of each unique TCRbeta CDR3 rearrangement, sequence reads were collapsed and filtered. For each sample, productive Simpson clonality was calculated as the square root of Simpson's diversity index across productive rearrangements. TCRdb mirrors the immuneACCESS table, restricted to in-frame sequences. Some clones are absent from its copies; in checked studies, under half trace to an unresolved V gene, and the reason for the others is unknown. V and J calls and clone size follow that table, whereas D and trimming were derived from the DNA. This sample has some 100,000 clones in its table, and about 86% of those were observed once. The ten largest clones represent less than 3% of the sample.

Remarks on this clone: The clone's antigen remains unknown. There are no base qualities to consult, and no much larger clone falls within one base.

CDR1 and CDR2, per the germline V gene (reference sequence), are LGHDT and YNNKEL. The CDR3 holds 16 amino acids from the cysteine to the phenylalanine. Only the CDR3 region is kept as DNA, spanning 48 bases read in frame from base 1. Here V drops 6 bases and J drops 6 bases, and the junction holds 13 bases not matched to any gene. Participants in the prospective study were aged about 18 to 89 years, lived in some 24 United States geographic areas, and enrolled through a virtual design. To assign participants to cohorts, the prospective study relied on clinical history that participants themselves reported in a screening survey and a study questionnaire. ImmuneRACE Cohort 3 recovered participants were defined by two consecutive negative NP/OP PCR tests, healthcare professional clearance, or symptom resolution. Mobile phlebotomists in the prospective study collected whole blood, serum and a nasopharyngeal or oropharyngeal swab from every participant. Additional blood draws and questionnaires over an approximately two-month period could optionally be provided by prospective study participants. Prospective study blood samples were shipped either frozen or at room temperature before DNA extraction.

The sequence links TRBV3-1 (or the pseudogene TRBV3-2) to TRBJ2-2, with 7 middle bases fitting TRBD2. This TCR came from a woman aged 45-60 years who had recovered from COVID-19. Sequenced input: PBMCs or T cells enriched from blood (not recorded which). The bases are TGTGCCAGCAGTTTACGACTAGCTCTGGGGTCCGGGGAGCTGTTTTTT. It translates to CASSLRLALGSGELFF.